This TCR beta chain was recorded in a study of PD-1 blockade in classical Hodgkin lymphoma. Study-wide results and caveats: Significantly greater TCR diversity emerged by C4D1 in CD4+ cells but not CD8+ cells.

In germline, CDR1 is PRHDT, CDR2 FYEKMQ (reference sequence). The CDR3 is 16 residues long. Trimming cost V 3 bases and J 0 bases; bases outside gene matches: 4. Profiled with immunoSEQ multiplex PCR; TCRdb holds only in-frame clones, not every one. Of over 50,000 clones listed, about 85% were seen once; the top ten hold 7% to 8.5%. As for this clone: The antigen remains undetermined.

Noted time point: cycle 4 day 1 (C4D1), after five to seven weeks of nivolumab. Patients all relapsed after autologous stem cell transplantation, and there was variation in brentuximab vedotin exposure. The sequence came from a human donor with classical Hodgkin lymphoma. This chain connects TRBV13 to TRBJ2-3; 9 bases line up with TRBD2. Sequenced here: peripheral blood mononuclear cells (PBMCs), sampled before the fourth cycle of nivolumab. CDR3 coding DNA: TGTGCCAGCAGCTTCGTAGCGGGGGCTAGCACAGATACGCAGTATTTT. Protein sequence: CASSFVAGASTDTQYF.